This is a list of T cell receptor beta chains from one sample in a study of blood T cell repertoires in COVID-19. The data were produced by immunoSEQ multiplex PCR, yet TCRdb's version contains in-frame clones alone and is incomplete. The top ten clones hold around 2.8% of a sample with roughly 150,000 clones, over 70% of them seen once. The sample taken for sequencing was peripheral blood. The receptors stem from an older man with acute or convalescent COVID-19. CDR3s include the opening cysteine and the closing phenylalanine or tryptophan.

>TRBV29-1|TRBJ2-1
CSVEGVAGINEQFF
>TRBV25-1|TRBJ2-7
CASSGLAVPYEQYF
>TRBV10-3|TRBJ2-3
CAIRPAGGDTQYF
>TRBV29-1|TRBJ2-1
CSVKGTSVYNEQFF
>TRBV11-2|TRBJ1-5
CASSLTGGSNQPQHF
>TRBV6-5|TRBJ1-1
CASSYDRVLAEAFF
>TRBV2|TRBJ1-4
CASRKGERTGATEKLFF
>TRBV6-5|TRBJ1-1
CASTGMNTEAFF
>TRBV7-2|TRBJ2-5
CASSGLAGDGTQYF
>TRBV9|TRBJ1-6
CASSVARGPPGSPLHF
>TRBV28|TRBJ1-2
CASSFVGRNRANYGYTF
>TRBV6-1|TRBJ2-3
CASSELAATNTQYF
>TRBV5-1|TRBJ2-2
CASSAQQGGSGELFF
>TRBV27|TRBJ1-6
CASSSIDRNNSPLHF
>TRBV7-2|TRBJ2-7
CASSFTGGPSSYEQYF
>TRBV5-1|TRBJ2-7
CASSTAGTSSHEQYF
>TRBV27|TRBJ2-3
CASSLFSSTDTQYF
>TRBV7-9|TRBJ1-2
CASSLDMGQGASGYTF
>TRBV7-3|TRBJ1-1
CASSSAGRVDTEAFF
>TRBV3-1/TRBV3-2|TRBJ2-1
CASSQTMNPNSDNEQFF
>TRBV19|TRBJ2-1
CASSIIGASGSDEQFF
>TRBV13|TRBJ2-7
CASSCTGTGAYEQYF
>TRBV5-1|TRBJ2-3
CASSEGTSGMNTQYF
>TRBV19|TRBJ1-3
CASSQGEKFGNTIYF
>TRBV5-4|TRBJ1-2
CASRTAGTENYGYTF
>TRBV10-2|TRBJ2-5
CASSVALAGSAQYF
>TRBV21-1|TRBJ2-5
CASSKWVRTTETQYF
>TRBV14|TRBJ2-7
CASSQGQARAYEQYF
>TRBV5-1|TRBJ2-3
CASSMASGEDTQYF
>TRBV7-8|TRBJ1-2
CASSSMPQGQGVYGYTF
>TRBV19|TRBJ1-4
CASKYGEYEKLFF
>TRBV2|TRBJ2-3
CASTAGGYTQYF
>TRBV4-1|TRBJ1-5
CASSQDRGNQPQHF
>TRBV20-1|TRBJ2-7
CSASWGVEQYF
>TRBV24-1|TRBJ2-2
CATSDNRGDTGELFF
>TRBV6-1|TRBJ2-3
CASSATSGGTTDTQYF
>TRBV30|TRBJ1-2
CAWRPQGNYGYTF
>TRBV6-2/TRBV6-3|TRBJ2-3
CASSNGLAGASTDTQYF
>TRBV5-6|TRBJ2-3
CASSLVAPKSSTDTQYF
>TRBV7-8|TRBJ1-2
CASSPQYYGYTF
>TRBV7-8|TRBJ1-1
CASSLGEWNTEAFF
>TRBV19|TRBJ2-5
CASSIYGRGQLQETQYF
>TRBV27|TRBJ1-6
CASSRQGRNSPLHF
>TRBV3-1/TRBV3-2|TRBJ1-2
CASSGGWGFRGYTF
>TRBV30|TRBJ2-7
CAWRGGPIYEQYF
>TRBV29-1|TRBJ1-1
CSGGTGGEYTEAFF
>TRBV5-5|TRBJ2-2
CASIKGGPGELFF
>TRBV5-6|TRBJ2-2
CASSFTVNTGELFF
>TRBV6-5|TRBJ2-4
CASSYLAREGIQYF